This record covers a single TCR beta chain. Its antigen is undetermined. Regarding donors, all were healthy bone marrow donors. This sample was taken from a study of cytomegalovirus exposure and HLA in healthy donors. The primer mix had 60 Vbeta and 13 Jbeta primers. The method was immunoSEQ multiplex PCR; TCRdb's version includes in-frame clones alone and lacks a portion of them. Here the sample spans approximately 150,000 clones, about 80% being singletons. This CDR3 has 16 amino acids. Germline trimming cut 5 bases from V and 6 bases from J; bases unmatched to any gene: 11. Germline lookup yields CDR1 SGDLS and CDR2 YYNGEE. Overall study findings and caveats: Earlier findings revealed that most TCR beta V segments proved productive either about 87% or about 30% of the time.

Sequencing used PBMCs. The chain employs TRBV9 and TRBJ2-3; 11 positions match TRBD2. The TCR sequence derives from a middle-aged man in good health and CMV-seronegative. The CDR3 region is CASSGLAGGPTDTQYF. In DNA, the CDR3 is TGTGCCAGCAGTGGGCTAGCGGGGGGACCCACGGATACGCAGTATTTT.